What follows are 23 T cell receptor beta chains derived from one specimen sequenced in a study of blood T cell repertoires in COVID-19. Produced via immunoSEQ multiplex PCR; TCRdb's table is partial and in-frame only. The data show fewer than 200,000 clones, with roughly 82% seen just once and around 8% held by the top ten. The sequenced material came from peripheral blood. The source is an older woman with acute or convalescent COVID-19.

The V call is TRBV3-1 (or the pseudogene TRBV3-2), the J call TRBJ2-3; 12 nucleotides agree with TRBD2. The CDR3 is made up of 15 amino acids. In germline, CDR1 is LGHDT, CDR2 YNNKEL (reference sequence). The V and J ends lost 10 bases and 10 bases, in that order; junction bases with no gene match: 15. The CDR3 DNA sequence: TGTGCCACTTCTTTACTAGCGGGGGGCCGGGTCGCGCAGTATTTT. Its protein is CATSLLAGGRVAQYF.

The chain employs TRBV4-1 and TRBJ2-2, with D unclear. Germline V gene sequence: CDR1 MGHRA, CDR2 YSYEKL. The V end lost 0 bases, the J end lost 7 bases, and 9 bases lay between the germline ends. The CDR3 spans 14 residues. The CDR3: CASSQDTAVGELFF. The DNA for the CDR3 is TGCGCCAGCAGCCAAGATACCGCGGTCGGGGAGCTGTTTTTT.

The chain uses TRBV4-3 and TRBJ2-7; 8 bases fit TRBD2. The junction had 8 bases not matched to a gene; V was cut back by 0 bases and J by 1 base. The CDR3 sequence is 17 residues long. Germline V gene data show CDR1 as LGHNA and CDR2 as YSLEER. The CDR3 DNA reads as TGCGCCAGCAGCCAAGATGGGAGGACTAGCCGATCCTACGAGCAGTACTTC. This codes for CASSQDGRTSRSYEQYF.

This chain joins TRBV9 and TRBJ2-1, with D perhaps matching TRBD1 (6 bases). The germline V and J ends were trimmed by 4 bases and 8 bases, with 19 bases remaining between them. The germline V gene has CDR1 SGDLS and CDR2 YYNGEE. The length of the CDR3 is 15 residues. DNA of the CDR3: TGTGCCAGCAGCCAAGACAGCCAAGGGGGTTATGAGCAGTTCTTC. Its translation is CASSQDSQGGYEQFF.

This chain uses TRBV11-2 with TRBJ2-1; no definite D call. Trimming took off 0 bases at V and 9 bases at J, with 9 bases between the two ends. The CDR3 spans 13 residues. Germline V gene data show CDR1 as SGHAT and CDR2 as FQNNGV. The CDR3 nucleotides are TGTGCCAGCAGCTTAGATCGTAACGGTGAGCAGTTCTTC. Its translation is CASSLDRNGEQFF.

The chain uses TRBV19 and TRBJ1-6; TRBD1 agrees at 8 bases. The V segment lost 3 bases and the J segment 3 bases; nucleotides outside the gene matches: 7. The CDR3 has 17 amino acids. Germline V gives CDR1 LNHDA, CDR2 SQIVND (reference sequence). The CDR3 nucleotides read TGTGCCAGTAGTATGACGACAGGGGTCGACTATAATTCACCCCTCCACTTT. It translates to CASSMTTGVDYNSPLHF.

The chain employs TRBV7-2 and TRBJ2-5; weak D call: TRBD1 (6 bases). The CDR3 is 13 amino acids. With 4 bases removed from V and 2 bases from J, the gap between germline ends came to 8 bases. Germline V gene sequence: CDR1 SGHTA, CDR2 FQGNSA. CDR3 in DNA: TGTGCCAGCAGCTGGACAGTACAAGAGACCCAGTACTTC. Its translation: CASSWTVQETQYF.

J is TRBJ2-5 and V is TRBV27, with a weak D call TRBD2 (6 bases). V lost 5 bases and J 7 bases, leaving 20 bases between the germline ends. Germline CDR1 MNHEY, CDR2 SMNVEV (reference sequence). The CDR3 totals 15 residues. In DNA, the CDR3 is TGTGCCAGCAGTCCGACGGGCGTAGTTAGCGGGACCCAGTACTTC. The encoded protein is CASSPTGVVSGTQYF.

The chain recombines TRBV2 with TRBJ2-1; TRBD2 matches 7 bases. Trimming removed 4 bases from V and 3 bases from J; junction bases left unmatched: 6. The germline gives CDR1 SNHLY, CDR2 FYNNEI. The CDR3 sequence is 15 residues long. The CDR3 DNA reads as TGTGCCAGCAGTGGGGTCTCGGGGGGCTACAATGAGCAGTTCTTC. It encodes CASSGVSGGYNEQFF.

The chain joins TRBV24-1 to TRBJ2-5, with 8 bases fitting TRBD1. The ends lost 6 bases at V and 3 bases at J; junction bases unmatched: 14. Germline lookup yields CDR1 KGHDR and CDR2 SFDVKD. The CDR3 runs to 17 residues. The CDR3 DNA sequence: TGTGCCACCAGTATAGGGGGGACAGGCAAAGGGGAAGAGACCCAGTACTTC. Translated, it gives CATSIGGTGKGEETQYF.

As regards this clone: One end of the junction does not line up with germline, which may come from a read error. This chain uses TRBV7-7 with TRBJ2-1; 11 nucleotides agree with TRBD2. Germline lookup yields CDR1 SSHAT and CDR2 FNYEAQ (reference sequence). The CDR3 loop spans 14 amino acids. CDR3 protein: CASSSGLAESEQFF. The DNA of the CDR3 is TGTGCTAGCAGCTCGGGACTAGCGGAGAGTGAGCAGTTCTTC.

The chain recombines TRBV7-6 with TRBJ2-2; 7 bases are shared with TRBD2. The V segment lost 5 bases and the J segment 0 bases; nucleotides outside the gene matches: 3. The CDR3 extends over 15 amino acids. CDR1 is SGHVS, CDR2 FNYEAQ, per germline. Here the CDR3 reads CASSPGRTNTGELFF. The CDR3 nucleotides are TGTGCCAGCAGCCCCGGGAGGACGAACACCGGGGAGCTGTTTTTT.

This clone was seen a single time. The chain joins TRBV19 to TRBJ1-5; perhaps TRBD1 as D (5 bases). This CDR3 spans 16 amino acids. V gave up 2 bases and J gave up 2 bases, with 13 bases separating them. Germline lookup yields CDR1 LNHDA and CDR2 SQIVND (reference sequence). As DNA, the CDR3 is TGTGCCAGTAGTATACTTATAGGGGTGCGCAATCAGCCCCAGCATTTT. This translates into CASSILIGVRNQPQHF.

The rearrangement joins TRBV4-3 to TRBJ2-2, with 13 bases that match TRBD2. The germline V gene encodes CDR1 LGHNA and CDR2 YSLEER. V shed 5 bases, J shed 6 bases, and the junction held 3 bases outside the gene matches. The CDR3 is 15 residues long. CDR3 region: CASSFGLAGAGELFF. The CDR3 coding sequence is TGCGCCAGCAGCTTCGGACTAGCGGGAGCCGGGGAGCTGTTTTTT.

This clone has just a few counts. The rearrangement uses TRBV30 and TRBJ1-3; a possible D gene is TRBD1 (6 bases). CDR1 and CDR2 (germline): GTSNPN, SVGIG (reference sequence). The CDR3 spans 15 residues. Between the trimmed V and J ends, which lost 3 bases and 0 bases, there was a span of 12 bases. This chain's CDR3 is CAWSPGQYSGNTIYF. The CDR3 coding sequence is TGTGCCTGGAGCCCAGGACAGTACTCTGGAAACACCATATATTTT.

V is TRBV10-3 and J is TRBJ1-2; 8 bases agree with TRBD1. V dropped 5 bases and J dropped 4; count of bases not matched to a gene: 15. The CDR3 totals 17 residues. Per germline, CDR1 ENHRY and CDR2 SYGVKD. CDR3 region: CAISTGTGAFAVYGYTF. As DNA, the CDR3 is TGTGCCATCAGTACAGGGACAGGTGCCTTCGCTGTCTATGGCTACACCTTC.

This clone was recorded a few times. The V and J genes are TRBV4-2 and TRBJ1-6; the D gene is possibly TRBD1 (6 bases). This CDR3 comprises 17 residues. Germline V gene lookup returns CDR1 LGHNA and CDR2 YNFKEQ. Trimming took off 0 bases at V and 1 base at J, with 10 bases between the two ends. CDR3 bases: TGTGCCAGCAGCCAAGAACAGGGAGGGTCCTATAATTCACCCCTCCACTTT. Translated, it gives CASSQEQGGSYNSPLHF.

The chain couples TRBV7-7 to TRBJ2-1, with 9 bases aligning to TRBD2. The CDR3 is made up of 16 amino acids. The germline CDR1 and CDR2 sequences are SSHAT and FNYEAQ (reference sequence). V lost 1 base, J lost 6 bases, and 7 bases stayed unmatched. The CDR3 here is CASSLGWGGRANEQFF. CDR3 nucleotide sequence: TGTGCCAGCAGCTTAGGATGGGGCGGGAGGGCCAATGAGCAGTTCTTC.

The J gene is TRBJ2-6, the V gene TRBV5-4; TRBD1 matches 10 bases. This CDR3 spans 19 amino acids. The germline CDR1 and CDR2 sequences are SGHNT and YYREEE (reference sequence). V was clipped by 0 bases and J by 4 bases; unmatched bases: 10. Here the CDR3 DNA reads TGTGCCAGCAGCTTGGCGACGAGGGGGACAGGGGCCGGGGCCAACGTCCTGACTTTC. Protein product: CASSLATRGTGAGANVLTF.

J is TRBJ1-3 and V is TRBV27, with 12 bases matching TRBD1. There are 16 residues in the CDR3. Trimming removed 7 bases from V and 4 bases from J; junction bases left unmatched: 8. CDR1 and CDR2 (germline): MNHEY, SMNVEV (reference sequence). The CDR3 sequence: CASTSGQGAFGNTIYF. DNA for the CDR3: TGTGCCAGCACTTCGGGACAGGGGGCTTTCGGAAACACCATATATTTT.

This clone is a singleton in its sample. The chain has TRBV5-1 and TRBJ2-3; 14 nucleotides line up with TRBD2. There are 16 residues in the CDR3. CDR1 is SGHRS, CDR2 YFSETQ, per germline. The V and J ends lost 7 bases and 7 bases, in that order; junction bases with no gene match: 11. CDR3 in amino acids: CASYDFGTSGGNTQYF. The CDR3 DNA follows: TGCGCCAGCTACGACTTCGGGACTAGCGGGGGAAATACGCAGTATTTT.

In this sample, this clone turned up a few times. The chain has TRBV2 and TRBJ1-2, with TRBD1 matching over 7 bases. Trimming cost V 7 bases and J 5 bases; bases outside gene matches: 7. The germline V gene encodes CDR1 SNHLY and CDR2 FYNNEI. This CDR3 has 13 residues. DNA for the CDR3: TGTGCCAGCACCCTGGACAGGTTATATGGCTACACCTTC. Translated: CASTLDRLYGYTF.

The rearrangement joins TRBV2 to TRBJ2-1; 9 nucleotides agree with TRBD1. J was trimmed by 5 bases and V by 10 bases; bases with no gene match: 9. Germline values: CDR1 SNHLY, CDR2 FYNNEI. The CDR3 covers 14 residues. In nucleotides, the CDR3 is TGTGCCATCAAAAGGGGACAGGGACACAATGAGCAGTTCTTC. It specifies CAIKRGQGHNEQFF.